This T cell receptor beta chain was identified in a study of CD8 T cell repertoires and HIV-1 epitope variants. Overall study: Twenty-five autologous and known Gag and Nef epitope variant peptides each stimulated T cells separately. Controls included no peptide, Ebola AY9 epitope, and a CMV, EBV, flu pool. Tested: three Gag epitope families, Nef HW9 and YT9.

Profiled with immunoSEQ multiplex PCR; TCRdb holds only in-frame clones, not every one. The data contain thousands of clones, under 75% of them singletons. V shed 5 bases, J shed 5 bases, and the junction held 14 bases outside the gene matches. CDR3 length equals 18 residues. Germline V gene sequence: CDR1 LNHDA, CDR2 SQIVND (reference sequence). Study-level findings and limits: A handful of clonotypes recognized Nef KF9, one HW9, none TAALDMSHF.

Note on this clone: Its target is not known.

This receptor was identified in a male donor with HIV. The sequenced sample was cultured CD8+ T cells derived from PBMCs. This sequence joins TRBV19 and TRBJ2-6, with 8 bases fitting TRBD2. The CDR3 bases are TGTGCCAGTAGTTGTAGCGGGACAAATCAAAGTCGGGCCAACGTCCTGACTTTC. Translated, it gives CASSCSGTNQSRANVLTF.